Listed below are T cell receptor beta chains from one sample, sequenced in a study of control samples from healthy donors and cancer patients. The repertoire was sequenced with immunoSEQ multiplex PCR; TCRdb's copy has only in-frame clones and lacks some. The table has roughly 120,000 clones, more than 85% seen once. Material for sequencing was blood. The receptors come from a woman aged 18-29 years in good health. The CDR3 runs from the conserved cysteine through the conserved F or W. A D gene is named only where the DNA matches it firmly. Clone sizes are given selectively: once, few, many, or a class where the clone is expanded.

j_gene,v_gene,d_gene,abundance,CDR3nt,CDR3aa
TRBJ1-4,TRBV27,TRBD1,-,TGTGCCAGCAGTCCCGGACAGGTGCCTAATGAAAAACTGTTTTTT,CASSPGQVPNEKLFF
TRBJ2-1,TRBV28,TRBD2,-,TGTGCCAGCAGTTCTAGCGGGACGGGCAATGAGCAGTTCTTC,CASSSSGTGNEQFF
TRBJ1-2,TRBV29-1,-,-,TGCAGCGTTGAAGTGCAGTATGGCTACACCTTC,CSVEVQYGYTF
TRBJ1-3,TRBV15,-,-,TGTGCCACCAGCAGACTCAGGGAGGGGTCGGGAAACACCATATATTTT,CATSRLREGSGNTIYF
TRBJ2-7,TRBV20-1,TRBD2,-,TGCAGTGCTAGTGCACGGGCTAGCGGGAGGGGGGAGCAGTACTTC,CSASARASGRGEQYF
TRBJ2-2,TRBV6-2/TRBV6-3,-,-,TGTGCCAGCAGTTCGTCGCCGGGAGGGGAGCTGTTTTTT,CASSSSPGGELFF
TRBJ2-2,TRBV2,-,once,TGTGCCAGCAGTACGCCTAATCGGACAGAAGAAAAAAGGTCCGGGGAGCTGTTTTTT,CASSTPNRTEEKRSGELFF
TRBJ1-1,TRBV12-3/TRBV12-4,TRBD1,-,TGTGCCAGCATGACAGGGGGAGAAGCTTTCTTT,CASMTGGEAFF
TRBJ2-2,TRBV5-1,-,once,TGCGCCAGCAGCTTCCACGGGATGGGTGGCGGGGAGCTGTTTTTT,CASSFHGMGGGELFF
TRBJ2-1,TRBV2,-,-,TGTGCCAGCAGAGGTACGGGGACAAAGTCCTACAATGAGCAGTTCTTC,CASRGTGTKSYNEQFF
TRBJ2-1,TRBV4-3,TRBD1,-,TGCGCCAGCAGCGAAGACAGGGGGCGATACAATGAGCAGTTCTTC,CASSEDRGRYNEQFF
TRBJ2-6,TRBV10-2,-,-,TGCGCCAGCAGTGACCCAGGCTCTGGGGCCAACGTCCTGACTTTC,CASSDPGSGANVLTF
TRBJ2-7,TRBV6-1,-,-,TGTGCCAGCAGTGAAAGCAGGGGACTAGAGCAGTACTTC,CASSESRGLEQYF
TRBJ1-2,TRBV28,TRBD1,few,TGTGCCAGCAGGAGAGCAGGGGGGAGAATCCATGGCTACACCTTC,CASRRAGGRIHGYTF
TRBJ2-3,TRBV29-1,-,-,TGCAGCGTTGATGGCAGGGGGGGAGATACGCAGTATTTT,CSVDGRGGDTQYF
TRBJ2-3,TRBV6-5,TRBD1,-,TGTGCCAGCAGCCGGGACAGCGGCACAGATACGCAGTATTTT,CASSRDSGTDTQYF
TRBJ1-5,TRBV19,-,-,TGTGCCAGTAGTATTAAGGGTTATAGCAATCAGCCCCAGCATTTT,CASSIKGYSNQPQHF
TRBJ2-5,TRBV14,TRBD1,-,TGTGCCAGCAGCCGTATACAGGGGCCCCCGGAGACCCAGTACTTC,CASSRIQGPPETQYF
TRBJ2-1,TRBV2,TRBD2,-,TGTGTCCGCGGGCGGGAGGGCCTCAATGAGCAGTTCTTC,CVRGREGLNEQFF
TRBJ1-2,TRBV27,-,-,TGTGCCAGCAGTCGCAGAGGTCAATATGGCTACACCTTC,CASSRRGQYGYTF
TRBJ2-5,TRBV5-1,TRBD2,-,TGCGCCAGCAGCTTGAGAAGCACGACATTTGGGACTACGTTGGGAGAGACCCAGTACTTC,CASSLRSTTFGTTLGETQYF
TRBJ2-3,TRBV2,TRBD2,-,TGTGCCAGCAGCGGAATTGTGGGGGGGGTCACAGATACGCAGTATTTT,CASSGIVGGVTDTQYF
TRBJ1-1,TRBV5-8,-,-,TGTGCCAGCAGCTTGCCCCGGACCGGACATCTGAACACTGAAGCTTTCTTT,CASSLPRTGHLNTEAFF
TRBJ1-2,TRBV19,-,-,TGTGCCACCACAGGGAGTGGTGTCTGGTCGGGCTACACCTTC,CATTGSGVWSGYTF
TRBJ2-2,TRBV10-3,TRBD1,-,TGTGCCATGGGAACAGGGGGATGGACCGGGGAGCTGTTTTTT,CAMGTGGWTGELFF
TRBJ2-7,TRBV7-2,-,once,TGTGCCAGCAGCTTGAAGGAACAGGATGGCTACGAGCAGTACTTC,CASSLKEQDGYEQYF
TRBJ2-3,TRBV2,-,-,TGTGCCATTCGCCGGGACCAAAAAACGCAGTATTTT,CAIRRDQKTQYF
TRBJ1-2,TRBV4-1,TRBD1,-,TGCGCCAGCAGCCGGAACGTACAAAACCTAGGACAGGGGTTAACTATGGGCTACACCTTC,CASSRNVQNLGQGLTMGYTF
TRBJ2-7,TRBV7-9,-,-,TGTGCCAGCAGCTTAGGACTCGCCTACGAGCAGTACTTC,CASSLGLAYEQYF
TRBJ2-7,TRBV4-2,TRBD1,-,TGTGCCAGCAGCCCCTTTTGGGAGCGGACAGGGGTGGGCGAGCAGTACTTC,CASSPFWERTGVGEQYF
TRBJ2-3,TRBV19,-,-,TGTGCCAGTGGCGAATATAGCCCGGATACGCAGTATTTT,CASGEYSPDTQYF
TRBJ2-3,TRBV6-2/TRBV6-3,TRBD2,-,TGTGCCAGCAGTATTAGCGGGGCCGCGGCTTCGGATACGCAGTATTTT,CASSISGAAASDTQYF
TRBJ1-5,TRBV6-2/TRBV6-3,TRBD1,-,TGTGCCAGCAGTTCCCGATCGCTGGGGACAGAAAATCAGCCCCAGCATTTT,CASSSRSLGTENQPQHF